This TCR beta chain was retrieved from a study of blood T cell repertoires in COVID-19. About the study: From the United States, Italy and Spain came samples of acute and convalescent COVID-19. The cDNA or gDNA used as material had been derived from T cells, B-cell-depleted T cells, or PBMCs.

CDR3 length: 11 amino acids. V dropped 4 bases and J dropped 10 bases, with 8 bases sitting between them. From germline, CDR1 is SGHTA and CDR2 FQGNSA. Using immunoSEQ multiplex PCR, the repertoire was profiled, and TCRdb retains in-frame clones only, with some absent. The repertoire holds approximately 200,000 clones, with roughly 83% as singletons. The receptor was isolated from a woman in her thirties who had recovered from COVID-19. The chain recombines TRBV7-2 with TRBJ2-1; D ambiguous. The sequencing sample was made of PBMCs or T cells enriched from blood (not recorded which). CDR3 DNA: TGTGCCAGCAGCTCGGTACGCGAGCAGTTCTTC. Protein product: CASSSVREQFF. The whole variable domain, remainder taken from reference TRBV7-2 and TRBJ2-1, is GAGVSQSPSNKVTEKGKDVELRCDPISGHTALYWYRQSLGQGLEFLIYFQGNSAPDKSGLPSDRFSAERTGGSVSTLTIQRTQQEDSAVYLCASSSVREQFFGPGTRLTVL.